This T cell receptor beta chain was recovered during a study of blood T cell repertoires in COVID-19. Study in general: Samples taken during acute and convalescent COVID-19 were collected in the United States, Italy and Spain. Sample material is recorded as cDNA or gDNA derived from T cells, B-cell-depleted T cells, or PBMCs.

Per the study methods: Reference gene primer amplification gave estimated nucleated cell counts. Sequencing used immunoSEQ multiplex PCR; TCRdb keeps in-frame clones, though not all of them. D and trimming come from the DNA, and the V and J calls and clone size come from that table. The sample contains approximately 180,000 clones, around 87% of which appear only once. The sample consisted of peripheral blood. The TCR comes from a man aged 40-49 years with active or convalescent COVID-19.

This chain's CDR3 is CASSQVITGGTEAFF. In DNA, the CDR3 is TGCGCCAGCAGCCAGGTCATTACAGGGGGCACTGAAGCTTTCTTT. The J gene is TRBJ1-1, the V gene TRBV4-1; 8 nucleotides line up with TRBD1. This CDR3 spans 15 amino acids. CDR1 is MGHRA, CDR2 YSYEKL, per germline. V shed 3 bases, J shed 4 bases, and the junction held 7 bases outside the gene matches.